This is a list of T cell receptor beta chains from one sample in a study of blood T cells in healthy people across ages. TCRdb re-called the 5' RACE reads with MiXCR, one entry per CDR3 protein. Among approximately 770,000 distinct CDR3 sequences listed, roughly 50% were seen once. Sequenced sample: blood. The source of these receptors is a man younger than 45 in good health. The CDR3 runs from the conserved cysteine through the conserved F or W. The D gene is left open where the match is weak.

d_call	j_call	v_call	cdr3_aa
-	TRBJ2-5	TRBV7-2	CASSLAPLSDLETQYF
-	TRBJ2-1	TRBV7-2	CASRAPTYNEQFF
-	TRBJ2-1	TRBV9	CASSPTTKYGSHNEQFF
-	TRBJ2-1	TRBV6-6	CASSFLLALNNEQFF
-	TRBJ2-1	TRBV10-3	CAISEASEQFF
TRBD1	TRBJ2-4	TRBV29-1	CSVTGQAKNIQYF
-	TRBJ1-2	TRBV12-3/TRBV12-4	CASAGEGLYGYTF
-	TRBJ2-3	TRBV12-5	CASVSADTQYF
-	TRBJ2-3	TRBV5-4	CASSLEQGGTDTQYF
TRBD2	TRBJ2-5	TRBV23-1	CASSPGVRTSGTNPPPQYF
TRBD2	TRBJ2-3	TRBV20-1	CSARVAGAIPDTQYF
-	TRBJ2-1	TRBV2	CASSEGFDRFF
TRBD1	TRBJ2-1	TRBV9	CASSPQDRTYEQFF
-	TRBJ1-1	TRBV19	CASSMGRGVNTEAFF
TRBD2	TRBJ2-1	TRBV29-1	CSVAGGTYNEQFF
-	TRBJ2-7	TRBV6-5	CASSYSSKEQYF
TRBD1	-	TRBV29-1	CSVLTGQGSPEQYF
-	TRBJ2-2	TRBV4-1	CASSQTPARDEELFF
-	TRBJ1-1	TRBV7-9	CASSLPRAGAFF
-	TRBJ2-7	TRBV5-1	CASSSGPSPEQYF
TRBD1	TRBJ1-5	TRBV2	CASGGGGSNQPQHF
TRBD1	TRBJ2-5	TRBV12-3/TRBV12-4	CASRIGTATETQYF
TRBD1	TRBJ2-7	TRBV2	CASTAGTGGREQYF
-	TRBJ2-1	TRBV20-1	CSASSGPWNEQFF
-	TRBJ2-7	TRBV20-1	CSARGRESYEQYF
TRBD2	TRBJ2-1	TRBV2	CASSGGLAGGIDEQFF